The clone carrying this T cell receptor beta chain was counted many times. This sample is drawn from a study of T cells in Graves' hyperthyroidism and ophthalmopathy. The TCR beta CDR3 regions underwent amplification using RNA transcripts as the source. Using the HTBI primer set, a first-round RT-PCR was run on the TCR CDR3. TCRdb passed the multiplex PCR reads through MiXCR, listing each CDR3 protein once. Counted here are hundreds of thousands of distinct CDR3 sequences, about half occurring once; the ten biggest clones make up about 7.8%. V lost 6 bases to trimming and J lost 5 bases; unmatched junction nucleotides: 4. The CDR3 covers 13 residues. The germline V gene has CDR1 LNHDA and CDR2 SQIVND (reference sequence).

This clonotype was obtained from a woman between 18 and 29 years old with Graves' hyperthyroidism. The V gene is TRBV19, the J gene TRBJ1-2, with 9 nucleotides matching TRBD1. The sequenced material came from peripheral blood or thyroid tissue (not recorded which). CDR3 in amino acids: CASRAGQGYGYTF. DNA of the CDR3: TGTGCCAGTAGGGCGGGACAGGGATATGGCTACACCTTC.